The 27 T cell receptor beta chains presented below share a single source sample, sequenced in a study of OX40 agonist ivuxolimab in advanced cancers. This table comes from immunoSEQ multiplex PCR, and its TCRdb copy is limited to in-frame clones, with some not included. The sample consists of under 100,000 clones, around 87% of them appearing once. This material consisted of CD4+ or CD8+ T cells sorted from blood, taken in a trial of the OX40 agonist ivuxolimab. Source of these receptors: an adult with an advanced solid tumor such as melanoma, head and neck, liver or kidney cancer.

This chain joins TRBV19 and TRBJ2-3; D is uncertain. The CDR3 covers 12 residues. Looked up from germline, CDR1 is LNHDA and CDR2 is SQIVND (reference sequence). V lost 1 base to trimming and J lost 8 bases, with 7 bases between them. CDR3 nucleotide sequence: TGTGCCAGTAGTATAGGGGTCGCTACGCAGTATTTT. Protein: CASSIGVATQYF.

The V and J genes are TRBV9 and TRBJ2-1, with a weak D call TRBD1 (5 bases). This CDR3 spans 13 amino acids. Between the trimmed V and J ends, which lost 3 bases and 4 bases, there was a span of 8 bases. CDR1 and CDR2 (germline): SGDLS, YYNGEE. CDR3 sequence: CASSETEYNEQFF. In DNA, the CDR3 is TGTGCCAGCAGCGAGACAGAATACAATGAGCAGTTCTTC.

The V gene is TRBV7-8, the J gene TRBJ2-6; tentative D call: TRBD1 (6 bases). From germline, CDR1 is SGHVS and CDR2 FQNEAQ. This CDR3 has 20 residues. V lost 3 bases and J lost 0, with 21 bases in between. The CDR3: CASSFLPGQSLTSGANVLTF. In DNA form, the CDR3 reads TGTGCCAGCAGCTTTCTCCCCGGACAGTCCCTTACCTCTGGGGCCAACGTCCTGACTTTC.

This clone was counted between two and nine times. The V gene is TRBV4-1, the J gene TRBJ2-4, with D uncertain. V was pared by 4 bases and J by 6 bases, with 13 bases between. Germline V gives CDR1 MGHRA, CDR2 YSYEKL. The CDR3 spans 14 residues. This CDR3 is CASSPGEYPNIQYF. In DNA, the CDR3 is TGCGCCAGCAGCCCAGGCGAGTATCCAAACATTCAGTACTTC.

The V gene is TRBV19, the J gene TRBJ2-7; 8 bases line up with TRBD2. This CDR3 is 15 amino acids long. Germline CDR1 reads LNHDA; CDR2 reads SQIVND (reference sequence). J lost 1 base, V lost 3 bases, and 5 bases had no gene match. Here the CDR3 reads CASSIGGDRSYEQYF. The DNA for the CDR3 is TGTGCCAGTAGTATCGGGGGGGACCGATCCTACGAGCAGTACTTC.

V is TRBV4-2 and J is TRBJ1-5; weak D call: TRBD1 (5 bases). The CDR3 consists of 16 residues. V lost 0 bases to trimming and J lost 2 bases, with 11 bases between them. CDR1 and CDR2 from the germline V gene are LGHNA and YNFKEQ. CDR3 amino acids: CASSQDQGVGNQPQHF. In nucleotides, the CDR3 is TGTGCCAGCAGCCAAGATCAGGGAGTAGGCAATCAGCCCCAGCATTTT.

CDR3 in amino acids: CASIPGSSGSHEQYF. As DNA, the CDR3 is TGTGCCAGCATCCCCGGTTCGAGCGGGAGCCACGAGCAGTACTTC. The rearrangement uses TRBV6-1 and TRBJ2-7, with 8 bases identical to TRBD2. Germline loops: CDR1 MNHNS, CDR2 SASEGT. The V and J ends lost 7 bases and 5 bases, in that order; junction bases with no gene match: 13. The CDR3 sequence is 15 residues long.

The chain recombines TRBV5-5 with TRBJ2-5; D is undetermined. CDR3 length equals 16 residues. Deletions cut 0 bases from V and 0 bases from J, with 12 bases between. Germline V gene sequence: CDR1 SGHKS, CDR2 YYEKEE (reference sequence). The CDR3 reads CASSLVVWTYQETQYF. The CDR3 DNA reads as TGTGCCAGCAGCTTGGTGGTTTGGACGTACCAAGAGACCCAGTACTTC.

The V call is TRBV6-1, the J call TRBJ2-2; D ambiguous. Per germline, CDR1 MNHNS and CDR2 SASEGT. The CDR3 loop spans 13 amino acids. The V end was cut by 0 bases, the J end by 5 bases, with 4 bases between. The CDR3 is CASSEAPTGELFF. The CDR3 DNA sequence: TGTGCCAGCAGTGAAGCTCCGACCGGGGAGCTGTTTTTT.

The chain links TRBV28 to TRBJ1-2; D is unresolved. V was shortened by 5 bases and J by 4 bases, with 17 bases between the two germline ends. Germline V gene sequence: CDR1 MDHEN, CDR2 SYDVKM. This CDR3 has 15 amino acids. CDR3 residues: CASSPPIKNIYGYTF. CDR3 bases: TGTGCCAGCAGTCCCCCAATCAAGAATATCTATGGCTACACCTTC.

This rearrangement joins TRBV2 to TRBJ2-7, with no clear D. V dropped 2 bases and J dropped 3 bases, with 14 bases sitting between them. The CDR3 is 15 residues long. Germline V gene lookup returns CDR1 SNHLY and CDR2 FYNNEI. In DNA form, the CDR3 reads TGTGCCAGCAGTGAAACTGTGAGGACCCTCTACGAGCAGTACTTC. This sequence encodes CASSETVRTLYEQYF. The full variable domain, its missing parts supplied by reference TRBV2 and TRBJ2-7, is EPEVTQTPSHQVTQMGQEVILRCVPISNHLYFYWYRQILGQKVEFLVSFYNNEISEKSEIFDDQFSVERPDGSNFTLKIRSTKLEDSAMYFCASSETVRTLYEQYFGPGTRLTVT.

J is TRBJ1-5 and V is TRBV19, with TRBD1 matching over 12 bases. Germline V gene sequence: CDR1 LNHDA, CDR2 SQIVND (reference sequence). The ends lost 4 bases at V and 0 bases at J; junction bases unmatched: 13. The CDR3 extends over 20 amino acids. The CDR3: CASSRLPGQGAARSNQPQHF. CDR3 sequence (DNA): TGTGCCAGTAGTAGACTACCGGGACAGGGGGCCGCCCGTAGCAATCAGCCCCAGCATTTT. The full variable domain, completed using reference TRBV19 and TRBJ1-5, is DGGITQSPKYLFRKEGQNVTLSCEQNLNHDAMYWYRQDPGQGLRLIYYSQIVNDFQKGDIAEGYSVSREKKESFPLTVTSAQKNPTAFYLCASSRLPGQGAARSNQPQHFGDGTRLSIL.

V usage is TRBV6-5 and J usage is TRBJ1-1, with D perhaps matching TRBD1 (5 bases). Deletions cut 5 bases from V and 1 base from J, with 11 bases between. This CDR3 comprises 14 residues. Germline V gene lookup returns CDR1 MNHEY and CDR2 SVGAGI. CDR3 nucleotides: TGTGCCAGCAGTGCATTTGGGGGGAACACTGAAGCTTTCTTT. Translated, it gives CASSAFGGNTEAFF.

This clone was seen a handful of times. The V gene is TRBV19, the J gene TRBJ2-1, with D perhaps matching TRBD2 (6 bases). V lost 9 bases, J lost 0 bases, and 12 bases lay in between. This CDR3 has 14 amino acids. Per germline, CDR1 LNHDA and CDR2 SQIVND (reference sequence). CDR3 in DNA: TGTGCCAGCCGCCCCGGGGGCTCCTACAATGAGCAGTTCTTC. Translating it yields CASRPGGSYNEQFF.

This clone came up once. The rearrangement links TRBV4-1 to TRBJ1-5, with a weak D call TRBD1 (5 bases). V was shortened by 1 base and J by 7 bases, with 14 bases between the two germline ends. There are 15 residues in the CDR3. CDR1 and CDR2 from the germline V gene are MGHRA and YSYEKL. CDR3 DNA sequence: TGCGCCAGCAGCCAAGGTCCGTGGGGCTGGCAGCCCCAGCATTTT. This sequence encodes CASSQGPWGWQPQHF.

The chain recombines TRBV2 with TRBJ2-7; D uncertain. Trimming removed 0 bases at V and 1 base at J, with 7 bases between. Germline CDR1 is SNHLY and CDR2 is FYNNEI. The CDR3 is 14 amino acids. The CDR3 DNA reads TGTGCCAGCAGTGAAGCGTGGGGATCCTACGAGCAGTACTTC. Its protein product is CASSEAWGSYEQYF.

J is TRBJ1-6 and V is TRBV2; D is ambiguous. Germline V lookup: CDR1 SNHLY, CDR2 FYNNEI. The CDR3 is 16 residues long. V lost 4 bases, J lost 5 bases, and 15 bases lay in between. The CDR3 region is CASSGASLVDNSPLHF. CDR3 DNA: TGTGCCAGCAGTGGAGCCTCCCTCGTAGATAATTCACCCCTCCACTTT.

The chain joins TRBV2 to TRBJ2-2; D is unclear. Germline V gives CDR1 SNHLY, CDR2 FYNNEI. The V and J ends lost 3 bases and 7 bases respectively, with 12 bases between them. The CDR3 sequence is 14 residues long. CDR3 region: CASSESDLSGELFF. The CDR3 DNA reads TGTGCCAGCAGTGAGTCCGACCTGAGCGGGGAGCTGTTTTTT.

The gene calls are TRBV21-1 and TRBJ1-1; TRBD1, as called in the table, went unchecked against the DNA. TRBV21-1 is a listed pseudogene. This CDR3 comprises 17 residues. CDR3 loop: CASEYDRGDFLNTEAFF. The CDR3 DNA reads as TGTGCCAGCGAGTACGACAGGGGCGATTTCTTGAACACTGAAGCTTTCTTT.

The V and J genes are TRBV5-1 and TRBJ2-5, with 10 bases identical to TRBD1. The V gene's germline CDR1 is SGHRS and CDR2 YFSETQ. After removal of 4 bases from V and 5 bases from J, the junction contained 8 bases not matched to a gene. The CDR3 contains 15 residues. This CDR3 is CASSTGTGAGETQYF. DNA for the CDR3: TGCGCCAGCAGCACCGGGACAGGGGCAGGGGAGACCCAGTACTTC.

The rearrangement joins TRBV27 to TRBJ2-2, with D hard to call. V was cut by 5 bases and J by 4 bases, with 14 bases left in between. The CDR3 covers 15 residues. Germline V gene data show CDR1 as MNHEY and CDR2 as SMNVEV (reference sequence). CDR3 loop: CASSRRQGATGELFF. DNA of the CDR3: TGTGCCAGCAGTCGACGGCAAGGAGCCACCGGGGAGCTGTTTTTT.

V and J are TRBV19 and TRBJ2-3; D ambiguous. Deletions cut 7 bases from V and 3 bases from J, with 11 bases between. CDR3 length equals 13 residues. Germline CDR1 is LNHDA and CDR2 is SQIVND (reference sequence). CDR3 bases: TGTGCCAGTACGTCGTTCGGGACAGATACGCAGTATTTT. Its translation: CASTSFGTDTQYF. Based on the CDR3 plus reference TRBV19 and TRBJ2-3, the full variable domain is DGGITQSPKYLFRKEGQNVTLSCEQNLNHDAMYWYRQDPGQGLRLIYYSQIVNDFQKGDIAEGYSVSREKKESFPLTVTSAQKNPTAFYLCASTSFGTDTQYFGPGTRLTVL.

The DNA for the CDR3 is TGTGCCAGTAGTAAACTAGCGACAGTTAGCTCCTACGAGCAGTACTTC. Translated: CASSKLATVSSYEQYF. This chain connects TRBV19 to TRBJ2-7; 7 bases fit TRBD2. CDR1 and CDR2 from the germline V gene are LNHDA and SQIVND (reference sequence). With V trimmed by 4 bases and J by 0 bases, 9 bases remained unmatched. The CDR3 runs 16 residues.

In DNA, the CDR3 is TGCGCCAGCAGCTTGGACGGGAGGCCTGAAGCTTTCTTT. Its translation is CASSLDGRPEAFF. The gene calls are TRBV5-1 and TRBJ1-1; no firm D call. Germline V gene sequence: CDR1 SGHRS, CDR2 YFSETQ. V was cut by 0 bases and J by 6 bases, with 9 bases left in between. CDR3 size: 13 residues.

The CDR3 spells CASSFGSNTEAFF. The CDR3 nucleotides are TGTGCCAGCAGCTTCGGCTCGAACACTGAAGCTTTCTTT. The chain employs TRBV7-8 and TRBJ1-1; no clear D. CDR1 is SGHVS, CDR2 FQNEAQ, per germline. Trimming removed 3 bases at V and 1 base at J, with 6 bases between. The CDR3 loop spans 13 amino acids. Drawing the rest from reference TRBV7-8 and TRBJ1-1, the complete variable domain is GAGVSQSPRYKVAKRGQDVALRCDPISGHVSLFWYQQALGQGPEFLTYFQNEAQLDKSGLPSDRFFAERPEGSVSTLKIQRTQQEDSAVYLCASSFGSNTEAFFGQGTRLTVV.

The chain is built from TRBV28 and TRBJ2-7, with 10 bases fitting TRBD1. The germline gives CDR1 MDHEN, CDR2 SYDVKM. The junction had 9 bases not matched to a gene; V was cut back by 5 bases and J by 2 bases. The CDR3 has 16 amino acids. Written as DNA, the CDR3 is TGTGCCAGCAGTGAATTAGCCGGGACAGGGGCCTACGAGCAGTACTTC. Protein product: CASSELAGTGAYEQYF. The full variable domain, rest sourced from reference TRBV28 and TRBJ2-7, is DVKVTQSSRYLVKRTGEKVFLECVQDMDHENMFWYRQDPGLGLRLIYFSYDVKMKEKGDIPEGYSVSREKKERFSLILESASTNQTSMYLCASSELAGTGAYEQYFGPGTRLTVT.

V usage is TRBV6-1 and J usage is TRBJ2-3; 8 bases match TRBD1. V shed 5 bases, J shed 5 bases, and the junction held 3 bases outside the gene matches. Germline V gene data show CDR1 as MNHNS and CDR2 as SASEGT. The CDR3 length is 13 residues. This CDR3 reads CASSRTGLDTQYF. The CDR3 nucleotides read TGTGCCAGCAGTCGGACAGGGTTAGATACGCAGTATTTT.